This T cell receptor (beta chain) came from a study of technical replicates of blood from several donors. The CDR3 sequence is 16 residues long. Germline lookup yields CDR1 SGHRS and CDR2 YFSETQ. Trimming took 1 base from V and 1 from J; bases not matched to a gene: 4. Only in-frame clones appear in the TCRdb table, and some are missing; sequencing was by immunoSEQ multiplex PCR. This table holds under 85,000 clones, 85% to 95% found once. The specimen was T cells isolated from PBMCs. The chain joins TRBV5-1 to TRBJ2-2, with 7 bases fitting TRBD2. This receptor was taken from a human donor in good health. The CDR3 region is CASSLWASGNTGELFF. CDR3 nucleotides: TGCGCCAGCAGCTTGTGGGCTAGCGGGAACACCGGGGAGCTGTTTTTT.